This T cell receptor (beta chain) derives from a study of molecular identifiers for immune sequencing clone quantification. Study results and caveats: Single-cell amounts of spiked Jurkat TCR RNA were reportedly detectable among about a million naive cells. Effector cells kept over 97% of their molecules in clones above 20 RNA copies, while naive cells kept under 1% there.

This CDR3 has 16 residues. Trimming pared 0 bases from V and 3 bases from J, leaving 12 bases between. Germline V lookup: CDR1 LGHDT, CDR2 YNNKEL (reference sequence). Previously described methods with listed TCR primers produced the bulk TCR libraries. TCRdb re-analysed the PCR reads in MiXCR, keeping a single row per CDR3 protein. The sample consists of about half a million distinct CDR3 sequences, 20% to 25% of them appearing once. Worth noting for this clonotype: The antigen remains undetermined.

This receptor was obtained from a human donor in good health. Some libraries in this study had Jurkat cell RNA spiked in. Sequencing was performed on naive CD8+ T cells from blood, with Jurkat cell RNA spiked in. Described subset: FACS-sorted CD8+CD4-CCR7+CD45RA+ naive T cells. The rearrangement links TRBV3-1 to TRBJ1-3; D unclear. CDR3 sequence: CASSQDGVYGGNTIYF. Written as DNA, the CDR3 is TGTGCCAGCAGCCAAGATGGGGTGTACGGTGGAAACACCATATATTTT.